The clone carrying this T cell receptor (beta chain) was recorded once. The record originates from a study of blood T cell repertoires in COVID-19. In the study overall: The origin of the acute and convalescent COVID-19 samples was the United States, Italy and Spain. In each case, the material was cDNA or gDNA derived from T cells, B-cell-depleted T cells, or PBMCs.

The authors' processing: The authors estimated nucleated cell counts from reference gene primer amplification. The repertoire was sequenced with immunoSEQ multiplex PCR; TCRdb's copy has only in-frame clones and lacks some. D and trimming come from the DNA, and the V and J calls and clone size come from that table. The data show over 90,000 clones, with approximately 89% seen just once and approximately 17% held by the top ten. Germline V gives CDR1 SGHTA, CDR2 FQGNSA. V was shortened by 5 bases and J by 7 bases, with 15 bases between the two germline ends. The CDR3 sequence is 15 residues long. The specimen was peripheral blood. The source is a woman older than 75 in a cohort sampled during active COVID-19. The chain employs TRBV7-2 and TRBJ1-6; no clear D. The DNA for the CDR3 is TGTGCCAGCAGCCCTGAGGAGGGATTCAATTCACCCCTCCACTTT. This sequence encodes CASSPEEGFNSPLHF.